Below, one T cell receptor beta chain is given with its context. This clonotype was counted only a few times. Which antigen it targets is not known. The sample holds no much larger clone one base away, and base qualities are not on file. Sequencing used an Illumina NovaSeq 6000. TCRalpha and TCRbeta cDNA libraries were built by 5'RACE with constant-segment primers, adding sample barcodes and unique molecular identifiers. RNA was extracted from every sample with Trizol reagent. Amplification of the libraries took two PCR steps, and the second step added a second sample barcode plus Illumina TruSeq adapters. Sequencing of the libraries was done on an Illumina NovaSeq, producing 2 x 150 bp paired-end reads. From the authors' description of their analysis: The reads were demultiplexed and collapsed into UMI-guided consensus sequences using migec v1.2.7. With mixcr v2.1.11, UMI consensuses were aligned to TRA and TRB V and J templates and assembled into clonotypes. Expanded or contracted clonotypes were those called significant by both edgeR and NoisET, with noise models trained on biological replicates. For edgeR calls, a false discovery rate-adjusted p below 0.01 and a log2 fold-change threshold of 1 were applied. PCA with hierarchical clustering of max-normalized trajectories of the 1000 most abundant clonotypes was used as exploratory dynamics analysis. Separately sequenced CD4+ and CD8+ repertoires were used to assign the CD4 or CD8 phenotype of responding clones. Using fastp at Q25 and MiXCR, TCRdb reprocessed the public reads and kept productive beta chains. Every CDR3 protein is listed once, alongside the most common genes and DNA of its rows. What appears here as the V and J calls and clone size reflects TCRdb's work, not the paper's. The sample records 500,000 to 550,000 distinct CDR3 sequences, around 21% of which are singletons. Approximately 12% of the sample is taken by the ten largest.

These data are taken from a study of T-cell memory formation after mild COVID-19 (dated by TCRdb to 2020 to 2022). About the full investigation: TCR sequence clusters from the two donors were largely donor specific. In a couple of donors, T-cell clones that expanded and contracted after mild COVID-19 were tracked by sequencing TCRalpha and TCRbeta repertoires over time. The cohort comprised two young, previously healthy adult volunteers, one female and one male.

What the authors observed across the whole study: SARS-CoV-2 specificity was not confirmed for the second-wave clones peaking on day 37. Clones that contracted from day 15 to 85 showed balanced CD4/CD8 phenotypes, whereas a second wave of clones that expanded from day 15 to 37 leaned towards CD4+. Some responding clones were detected in pre-infection memory, suggesting pre-existing cross-reactive memory T cells joined the SARS-CoV-2 response. Contracting CD4+ clones were found mainly in CM and EM memory subsets, while CD8+ clones were enriched in EMRA. The study included only a couple of mild cases, and larger cohorts that include severe cases with pre-infection samples were judged to be necessary.

Ficoll-Paque density gradient centrifugation was used to isolate PBMCs. The CDR3 runs 17 amino acids, cysteine and phenylalanine included. The CDR3 DNA has 51 bases and is translated from base 1. V has 4 bases trimmed and J has 7 bases trimmed; junction bases matching no gene number 9. The germline V gene sets CDR1 to SGHRS and CDR2 to YFSETQ. This sequence uses TRBV5-1 and TRBJ2-1; 15 bases in the middle match TRBD2. Sequencing was carried out using PBMCs or a T cell subset sorted from them (not recorded which). The receptor comes from an adult woman who had mild COVID-19 (a few samples of this study predate the infection). The sample titles of this study are shuffled in the database, so cell type and time point are left out; the donor was told from shared clones. The DNA is as follows: TGCGCCAGCAGCCAAGGGACTAGCGGGGGGCGGTGGAATGAGCAGTTCTTC. Its translation reads: CASSQGTSGGRWNEQFF.